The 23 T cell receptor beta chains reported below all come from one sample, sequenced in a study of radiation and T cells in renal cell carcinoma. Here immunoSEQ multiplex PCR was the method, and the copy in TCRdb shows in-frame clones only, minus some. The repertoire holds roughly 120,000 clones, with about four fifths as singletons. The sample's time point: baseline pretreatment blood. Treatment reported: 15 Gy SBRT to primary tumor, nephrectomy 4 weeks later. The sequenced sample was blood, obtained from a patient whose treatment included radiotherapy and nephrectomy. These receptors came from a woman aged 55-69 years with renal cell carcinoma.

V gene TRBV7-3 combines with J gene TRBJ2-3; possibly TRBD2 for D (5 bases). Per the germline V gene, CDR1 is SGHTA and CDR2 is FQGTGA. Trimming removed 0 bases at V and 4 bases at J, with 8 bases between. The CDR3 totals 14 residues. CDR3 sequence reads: CASSLTPSPDTQYF. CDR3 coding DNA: TGTGCCAGCAGCTTAACTCCTAGCCCAGATACGCAGTATTTT.

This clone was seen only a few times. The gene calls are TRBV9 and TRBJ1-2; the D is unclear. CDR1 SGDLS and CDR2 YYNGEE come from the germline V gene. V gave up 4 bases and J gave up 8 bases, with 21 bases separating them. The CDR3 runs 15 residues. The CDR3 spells CASSPNPISRGGYTF. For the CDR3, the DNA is TGTGCCAGCAGCCCCAACCCTATTTCCCGGGGAGGCTACACCTTC. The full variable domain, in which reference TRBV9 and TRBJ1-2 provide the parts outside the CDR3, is DSGVTQTPKHLITATGQRVTLRCSPRSGDLSVYWYQQSLDQGLQFLIQYYNGEERAKGNILERFSAQQFPDLHSELNLSSLELGDSALYFCASSPNPISRGGYTFGSGTRLTVV.

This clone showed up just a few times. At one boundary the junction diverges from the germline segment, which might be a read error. DNA of the CDR3: TGTGCCAGCAGCCATTCCGGGGACTTGGCGGGAAACTTC. It yields the protein CASSHSGDLAGNF. The chain employs TRBV7-2 and TRBJ1-2; perhaps TRBD1 as D (5 bases). This CDR3 comprises 13 residues. Germline-derived CDR1 and CDR2 are SGHTA and FQGNSA. Full variable domain (missing parts from reference TRBV7-2 and TRBJ1-2): GAGVSQSPSNKVTEKGKDVELRCDPISGHTALYWYRQSLGQGLEFLIYFQGNSAPDKSGLPSDRFSAERTGGSVSTLTIQRTQQEDSAVYLCASSHSGDLAGNFGSGTRLTVV.

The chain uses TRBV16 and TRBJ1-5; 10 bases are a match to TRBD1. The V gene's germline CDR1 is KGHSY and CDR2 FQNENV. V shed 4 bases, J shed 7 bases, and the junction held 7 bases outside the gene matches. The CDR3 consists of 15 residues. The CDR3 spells CASSRFGQGDQPQHF. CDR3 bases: TGTGCCAGCAGCCGATTCGGACAGGGGGACCAGCCCCAGCATTTT.

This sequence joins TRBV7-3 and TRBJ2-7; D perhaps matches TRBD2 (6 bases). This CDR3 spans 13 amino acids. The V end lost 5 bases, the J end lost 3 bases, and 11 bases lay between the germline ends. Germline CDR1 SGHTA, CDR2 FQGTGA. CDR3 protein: CASSPTGGYEQYF. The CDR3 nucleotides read TGTGCCAGCAGCCCAACCGGGGGCTACGAGCAGTACTTC.

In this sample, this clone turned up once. The CDR3 DNA reads as TGCGCCAGCAGCTTCCCCGCCCCGACCGGGAGGGTCACAGATACGCAGTATTTT. This sequence encodes CASSFPAPTGRVTDTQYF. V and J are TRBV4-1 and TRBJ2-3, with TRBD2 matching over 8 bases. CDR3 size: 18 residues. CDR1 MGHRA and CDR2 YSYEKL come from the germline V gene. Unmatched junction bases numbered 15, after V lost 5 bases and J lost 2 bases.

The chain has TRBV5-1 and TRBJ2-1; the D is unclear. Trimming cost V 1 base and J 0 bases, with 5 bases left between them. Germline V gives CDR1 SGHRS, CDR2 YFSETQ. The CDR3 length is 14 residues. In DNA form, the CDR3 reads TGCGCCAGCAGCTTGCTCTCCTCCTACAATGAGCAGTTCTTC. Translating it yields CASSLLSSYNEQFF.

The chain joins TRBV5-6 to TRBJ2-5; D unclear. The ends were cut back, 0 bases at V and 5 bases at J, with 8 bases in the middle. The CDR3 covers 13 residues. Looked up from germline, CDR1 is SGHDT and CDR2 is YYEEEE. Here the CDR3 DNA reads TGTGCCAGCAGCTTGGGGATCCAGGAGACCCAGTACTTC. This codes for CASSLGIQETQYF.

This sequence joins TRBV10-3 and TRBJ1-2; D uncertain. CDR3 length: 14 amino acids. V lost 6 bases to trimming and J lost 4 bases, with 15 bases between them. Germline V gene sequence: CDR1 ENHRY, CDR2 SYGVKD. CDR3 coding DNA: TGTGCCATCAGCGCCCCGGGTCCGAGCTATGGCTACACCTTC. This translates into CAISAPGPSYGYTF.

CDR3 coding DNA: TGTGCCAGTACCCCAAGGGTCGTATGGGGACAGGGGGCGCGCTATGAAAAACTGTTTTTT. Residues: CASTPRVVWGQGARYEKLFF. The V call is TRBV19, the J call TRBJ1-4, with TRBD1 identical over 12 bases. The germline CDR1 and CDR2 sequences are LNHDA and SQIVND (reference sequence). V trimming: 7 bases; J trimming: 6 bases; junction bases outside the gene matches: 21. CDR3 size: 20 residues.

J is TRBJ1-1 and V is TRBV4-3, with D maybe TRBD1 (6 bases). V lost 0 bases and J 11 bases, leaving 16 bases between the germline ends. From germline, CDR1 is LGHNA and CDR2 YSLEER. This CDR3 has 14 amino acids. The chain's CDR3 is CASSQDSRGAEAFF. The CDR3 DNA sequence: TGCGCCAGCAGCCAAGATTCCAGGGGAGCGGAGGCTTTCTTT.

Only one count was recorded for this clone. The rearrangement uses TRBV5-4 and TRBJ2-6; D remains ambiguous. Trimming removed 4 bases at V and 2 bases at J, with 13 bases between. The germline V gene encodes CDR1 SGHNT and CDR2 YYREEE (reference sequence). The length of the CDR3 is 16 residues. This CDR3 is CASSPARQTGANVLTF. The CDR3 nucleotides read TGTGCCAGCAGCCCGGCACGGCAGACTGGGGCCAACGTCCTGACTTTC. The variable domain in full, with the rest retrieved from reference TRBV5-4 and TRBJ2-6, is ETGVTQSPTHLIKTRGQQVTLRCSSQSGHNTVSWYQQALGQGPQFIFQYYREEENGRGNFPPRFSGLQFPNYSSELNVNALELDDSALYLCASSPARQTGANVLTFGAGSRLTVL.

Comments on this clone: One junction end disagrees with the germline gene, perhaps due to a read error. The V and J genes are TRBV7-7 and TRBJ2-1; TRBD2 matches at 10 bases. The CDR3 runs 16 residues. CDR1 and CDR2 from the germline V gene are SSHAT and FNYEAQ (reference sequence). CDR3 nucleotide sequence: TGTGCTAGCACCATCACCCCTAGCGGGGGTTACAATGAGCAGTTCTTC. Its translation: CASTITPSGGYNEQFF.

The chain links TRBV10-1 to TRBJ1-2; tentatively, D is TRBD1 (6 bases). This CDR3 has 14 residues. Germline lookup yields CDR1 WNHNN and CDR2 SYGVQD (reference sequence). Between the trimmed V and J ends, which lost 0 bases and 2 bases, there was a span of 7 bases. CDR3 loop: CASSESRGNYGYTF. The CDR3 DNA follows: TGCGCCAGCAGTGAGTCGAGGGGGAACTATGGCTACACCTTC.

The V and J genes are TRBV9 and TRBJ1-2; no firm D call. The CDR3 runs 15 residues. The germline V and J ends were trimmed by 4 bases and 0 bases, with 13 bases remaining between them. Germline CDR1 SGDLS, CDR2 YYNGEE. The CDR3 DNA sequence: TGTGCCAGCAGCTCCCGCCAGAGGACTAACTATGGCTACACCTTC. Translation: CASSSRQRTNYGYTF.

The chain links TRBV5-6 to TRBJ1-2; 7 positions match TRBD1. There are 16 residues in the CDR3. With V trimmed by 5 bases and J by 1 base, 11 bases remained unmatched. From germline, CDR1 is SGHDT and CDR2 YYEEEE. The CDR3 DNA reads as TGTGCCAGCAGTCGCGCCGGGACAGAAGTTAACTATGGCTACACCTTC. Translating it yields CASSRAGTEVNYGYTF.

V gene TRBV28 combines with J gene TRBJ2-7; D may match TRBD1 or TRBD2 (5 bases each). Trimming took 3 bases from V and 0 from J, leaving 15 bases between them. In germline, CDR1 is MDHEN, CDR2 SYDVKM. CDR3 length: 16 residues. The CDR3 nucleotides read TGTGCCAGCAGTTTGCCCCATTCAGGGAGCTCCTACGAGCAGTACTTC. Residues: CASSLPHSGSSYEQYF.

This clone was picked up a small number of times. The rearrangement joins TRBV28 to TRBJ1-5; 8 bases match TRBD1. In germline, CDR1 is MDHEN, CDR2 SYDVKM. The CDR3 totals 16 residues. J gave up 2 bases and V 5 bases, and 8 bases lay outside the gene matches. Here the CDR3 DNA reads TGTGCCAGCAGTCAAATGACAGGGGCAGGCAATCAGCCCCAGCATTTT. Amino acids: CASSQMTGAGNQPQHF.

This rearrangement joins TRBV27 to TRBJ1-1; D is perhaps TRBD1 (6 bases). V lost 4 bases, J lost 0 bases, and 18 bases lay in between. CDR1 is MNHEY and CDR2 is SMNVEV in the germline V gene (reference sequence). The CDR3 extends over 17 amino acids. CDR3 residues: CASSSTANREMNTEAFF. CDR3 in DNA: TGTGCCAGCAGTTCGACCGCAAACAGGGAGATGAACACTGAAGCTTTCTTT.

The CDR3 spells CASSLRPDSSYNEQFF. The CDR3 region has the DNA TGTGCCAGCAGCTTGAGACCGGATAGCTCCTACAATGAGCAGTTCTTC. This sequence joins TRBV7-9 and TRBJ2-1, with D unresolved. Per germline, CDR1 SEHNR and CDR2 FQNEAQ (reference sequence). CDR3 length equals 16 residues. Trimming removed 3 bases at V and 0 bases at J, with 12 bases between.

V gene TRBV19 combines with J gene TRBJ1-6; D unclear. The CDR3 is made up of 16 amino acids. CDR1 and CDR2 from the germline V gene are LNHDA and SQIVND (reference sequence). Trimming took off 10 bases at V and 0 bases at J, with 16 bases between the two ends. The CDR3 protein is CATGSVESSYNSPLHF. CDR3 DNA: TGTGCCACCGGATCTGTGGAGAGCTCCTATAATTCACCCCTCCACTTT.

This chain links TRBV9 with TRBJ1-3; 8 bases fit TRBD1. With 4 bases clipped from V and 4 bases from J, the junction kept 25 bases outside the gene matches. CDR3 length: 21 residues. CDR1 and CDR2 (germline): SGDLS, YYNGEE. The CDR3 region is CASSHKATGTGPLLGGNTIYF. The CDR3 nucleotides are TGTGCCAGCAGCCATAAAGCGACCGGGACAGGCCCACTTCTTGGAGGAAACACCATATATTTT.

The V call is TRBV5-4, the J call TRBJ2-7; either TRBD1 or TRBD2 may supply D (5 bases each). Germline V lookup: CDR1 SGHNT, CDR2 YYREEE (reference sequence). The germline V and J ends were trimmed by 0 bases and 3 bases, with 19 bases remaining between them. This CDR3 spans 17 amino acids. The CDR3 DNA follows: TGTGCCAGCAGCTTGGAAGTCGGGGCAGGGCTAAACTACGAGCAGTACTTC. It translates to CASSLEVGAGLNYEQYF.